One and the same sample provided the 25 T cell receptor beta chains below, sequenced in a study of response to subunit inactivated influenza vaccine. TCRdb re-called the RT-PCR reads with MiXCR, one entry per CDR3 protein. The top ten clones hold 9.5% to 12% of a sample with around 570,000 distinct CDR3 sequences, approximately 10% of them seen once. The data also belong to a second study, concerning T cells expressing NK-cell markers. That report notes: UMIs accompanied the 5'RACE template switching by which TCR beta cDNA was made.

This material consisted of PBMCs from blood, taken on the day of vaccination. These receptors came from a man in his fifties or sixties who received an inactivated influenza vaccine.

The chain has TRBV28 and TRBJ1-3; no clear D. The V gene's germline CDR1 is MDHEN and CDR2 SYDVKM. With 6 bases removed from V and 1 base from J, the gap between germline ends came to 10 bases. The CDR3 is 14 residues long. CDR3 bases: TGTGCCAGCAGGGGGATTAGGTCTGGAAACACCATATATTTT. This encodes CASRGIRSGNTIYF.

This sequence joins TRBV28 and TRBJ1-2; tentatively, D is TRBD1 (6 bases). CDR1 and CDR2 from the germline V gene are MDHEN and SYDVKM. V was clipped by 5 bases and J by 11 bases, with 15 bases between them. The length of the CDR3 is 12 residues. The CDR3 nucleotides are TGTGCCAGCAGTCCCAAACAGGGTTTTTACACCTTC. Translated, it gives CASSPKQGFYTF.

The chain couples TRBV12-3 or TRBV12-4 to TRBJ1-6; the D is unclear. The CDR3 is 13 residues long. V shed 4 bases and J shed 9 bases, with 10 bases lying between them. The CDR3 reads CASSSTVGSPLHF. The CDR3 DNA reads as TGTGCCAGCAGTTCTACAGTGGGTTCACCCCTCCACTTT.

This rearrangement joins TRBV4-3 to TRBJ2-7; 10 bases map to TRBD1. The CDR3 covers 15 residues. V lost 0 bases, J lost 4 bases, and 3 bases stayed unmatched. CDR1 and CDR2 from the germline V gene are LGHNA and YSLEER. The CDR3 region is CASSQEWDRGYEQYF. DNA of the CDR3: TGCGCCAGCAGCCAAGAATGGGACAGGGGATACGAGCAGTACTTC.

The sample holds a few counts of this clonotype. The chain couples TRBV11-2 to TRBJ2-6, with TRBD1 matching over 7 bases. Germline CDR1 is SGHAT and CDR2 is FQNNGV. V lost 5 bases, J lost 4 bases, and 8 bases stayed unmatched. The CDR3 sequence is 16 residues long. The chain's CDR3 is CASSRTGVGGANVLTF. In DNA, the CDR3 is TGTGCCAGCAGCCGAACAGGGGTGGGCGGGGCCAACGTCCTGACTTTC. Looking up the rest from reference TRBV11-2 and TRBJ2-6 gives the full variable domain: EAGVAQSPRYKIIEKRQSVAFWCNPISGHATLYWYQQILGQGPKLLIQFQNNGVVDDSQLPKDRFSAERLKGVDSTLKIQPAKLEDSAVYLCASSRTGVGGANVLTFGAGSRLTVL.

The chain couples TRBV5-1 to TRBJ2-3; D not resolved. CDR3 length: 15 amino acids. With 4 bases removed from V and 1 base from J, the gap between germline ends came to 13 bases. Germline V gives CDR1 SGHRS, CDR2 YFSETQ. The CDR3 region has the DNA TGCGCCAGCAGCCCAATCGGACCGGGCACAGATACGCAGTATTTT. Amino acids: CASSPIGPGTDTQYF.

A few counts support this clonotype. This chain links TRBV30 with TRBJ2-1; D not certain. Trimming shortened V by 0 bases and J by 4 bases, and 10 bases separated the two germline ends. There are 14 residues in the CDR3. Germline CDR1 is GTSNPN and CDR2 is SVGIG (reference sequence). CDR3 in DNA: TGTGCCTGGAGTGTCGGCTCGACGTACAATGAGCAGTTCTTC. It codes for CAWSVGSTYNEQFF.

This clonotype has at least ten counts. V usage is TRBV12-3 or TRBV12-4 and J usage is TRBJ2-1, with 9 bases fitting TRBD1. V lost 3 bases and J lost 4; bases outside the gene matches: 4. The CDR3 runs 15 residues. The CDR3 is CASSLTGGPYNEQFF. DNA of the CDR3: TGTGCCAGCAGTTTGACAGGGGGGCCTTACAATGAGCAGTTCTTC.

This clonotype was counted a few times. The chain is built from TRBV20-1 and TRBJ2-3, with 12 bases lining up with TRBD1. This CDR3 has 14 amino acids. The ends lost 6 bases at V and 6 bases at J; junction bases unmatched: 7. Germline CDR1 is DFQATT and CDR2 is SNEGSKA (reference sequence). DNA of the CDR3: TGCAGTGCACAACCGGGACAGGGGGCGGATACGCAGTATTTT. Protein: CSAQPGQGADTQYF.

This clonotype was detected many times. The chain links TRBV20-1 to TRBJ1-2, with 8 bases aligning to TRBD1. Germline values: CDR1 DFQATT, CDR2 SNEGSKA (reference sequence). The CDR3 is 16 amino acids. V was clipped by 0 bases and J by 10 bases; unmatched bases: 16. CDR3 residues: CSARDLPGQESFDYTF. CDR3 nucleotide sequence: TGCAGTGCTAGAGATCTGCCGGGACAGGAGAGCTTCGACTACACCTTC.

This clonotype was detected only a few times. The V call is TRBV2, the J call TRBJ2-1; 7 bases align to TRBD1. The CDR3 spans 14 residues. Germline trimming cut 6 bases from V and 1 base from J; bases unmatched to any gene: 3. From germline, CDR1 is SNHLY and CDR2 FYNNEI. The CDR3 reads CASRDRVSYNEQFF. The CDR3 DNA reads TGTGCCAGCAGAGACAGGGTTTCCTACAATGAGCAGTTCTTC.

The V and J genes are TRBV12-3 or TRBV12-4 and TRBJ1-1, with D perhaps TRBD1 (6 bases). V lost 6 bases to trimming and J lost 8 bases, with 10 bases between them. The CDR3 totals 11 residues. As DNA, the CDR3 is TGTGCCAGCAGGAAGACAGGCGAAGCTTTCTTT. Protein: CASRKTGEAFF.

Ten or more counts support this clonotype. The CDR3 DNA reads TGCAGTGCTAAAGCCAATGAAAAACTGTTTTTT. Its translation is CSAKANEKLFF. The chain couples TRBV20-1 to TRBJ1-4; D is unclear. The CDR3 sequence is 11 residues long. Germline CDR1 DFQATT, CDR2 SNEGSKA (reference sequence). The V end lost 4 bases, the J end lost 5 bases, and 5 bases lay between the germline ends.

This clonotype was picked up many times. This rearrangement joins TRBV7-2 to TRBJ2-7, with 9 bases identical to TRBD2. CDR1 SGHTA and CDR2 FQGNSA come from the germline V gene. The junction had 6 bases not matched to a gene; V was cut back by 0 bases and J by 0 bases. The CDR3 is 17 amino acids. CDR3 in amino acids: CASSLALGSGSSYEQYF. In DNA, the CDR3 is TGTGCCAGCAGCTTAGCGCTAGGTAGCGGGAGCTCCTACGAGCAGTACTTC.

The chain joins TRBV5-1 to TRBJ2-1; 8 bases match TRBD1. Germline values: CDR1 SGHRS, CDR2 YFSETQ. Trimming removed 2 bases from V and 8 bases from J; junction bases left unmatched: 9. The CDR3 is made up of 15 amino acids. The CDR3 bases are TGCGCCAGCAGCTTTTTGGACAGGGTGAGGGATGAGCAGTTCTTC. This codes for CASSFLDRVRDEQFF. The full variable domain, rest sourced from reference TRBV5-1 and TRBJ2-1, is KAGVTQTPRYLIKTRGQQVTLSCSPISGHRSVSWYQQTPGQGLQFLFEYFSETQRNKGNFPGRFSGRQFSNSRSEMNVSTLELGDSALYLCASSFLDRVRDEQFFGPGTRLTVL.

The chain couples TRBV7-9 to TRBJ2-1; 7 bases are a match to TRBD2. The CDR3 totals 14 residues. The trim removed 1 base at V and 9 bases at J, leaving 6 bases unmatched. CDR1 SEHNR and CDR2 FQNEAQ come from the germline V gene (reference sequence). The CDR3 DNA reads as TGTGCCAGCAGCTTAGGATTCGGCGGGGGTGAGCAGTTCTTC. This translates into CASSLGFGGGEQFF.

The chain is built from TRBV6-5 and TRBJ2-1, with TRBD2 identical over 7 bases. The junction had 5 bases not matched to a gene; V was cut back by 5 bases and J by 10 bases. This CDR3 comprises 12 residues. The germline V gene has CDR1 MNHEY and CDR2 SVGAGI. This chain's CDR3 is CASSTLADEQFF. CDR3 bases: TGTGCCAGCAGTACTCTAGCGGACGAGCAGTTCTTC.

The chain is built from TRBV5-1 and TRBJ2-5, with D possibly matching TRBD2 (6 bases). V lost 6 bases and J lost 2, with 17 bases in between. Germline-derived CDR1 and CDR2 are SGHRS and YFSETQ. This CDR3 region has 15 residues. CDR3 region: CASNVRTGLQETQYF. The CDR3 DNA sequence: TGCGCCAGCAACGTAAGGACGGGACTTCAAGAGACCCAGTACTTC.

This clonotype was seen ten or more times. The genes are TRBV7-9 and TRBJ1-3, with D uncertain. Germline V lookup: CDR1 SEHNR, CDR2 FQNEAQ (reference sequence). Trimming cost V 5 bases and J 2 bases, with 13 bases left between them. The CDR3 is made up of 15 amino acids. CDR3: CASSPGWETGNTIYF. CDR3 DNA: TGTGCCAGCAGCCCCGGGTGGGAGACTGGAAACACCATATATTTT.

This clonotype was found a few times. V is TRBV7-2 and J is TRBJ2-3; D remains ambiguous. This CDR3 contains 14 residues. Trimming removed 2 bases at V and 2 bases at J, with 8 bases between. CDR1 is SGHTA, CDR2 FQGNSA, per germline. The CDR3 reads CASSLHRNTDTQYF. The DNA for the CDR3 is TGTGCCAGCAGCTTACACAGAAACACAGATACGCAGTATTTT.

Only a few counts were recorded for this clonotype. The chain carries TRBV9 and TRBJ2-3, with D tentatively TRBD2 (6 bases). Between the trimmed V and J ends, which lost 3 bases and 11 bases, there was a span of 13 bases. Per the germline V gene, CDR1 is SGDLS and CDR2 is YYNGEE. The length of the CDR3 is 12 residues. This CDR3 is CASSGIRDLQYF. CDR3 DNA: TGTGCCAGCAGCGGGATAAGGGACTTGCAGTATTTT.

This clonotype was counted only a few times. The chain combines TRBV9 with TRBJ2-7; 7 bases map to TRBD1. The junction had 3 bases not matched to a gene; V was cut back by 0 bases and J by 3 bases. CDR3 size: 14 residues. In germline, CDR1 is SGDLS, CDR2 YYNGEE. For the CDR3, the DNA is TGTGCCAGCAGCGTAGCTACAGGGGACTACGAGCAGTACTTC. This codes for CASSVATGDYEQYF.

This clonotype was observed a few times. The gene calls are TRBV3-1 and TRBJ2-1; tentatively, D is TRBD2 (6 bases). CDR3 length equals 14 residues. The V end was cut by 10 bases, the J end by 0 bases, with 13 bases between. CDR1 and CDR2 from the germline V gene are LGHDT and YNNKEL (reference sequence). This chain's CDR3 is CATASAGSYNEQFF. CDR3 coding DNA: TGTGCCACCGCTAGCGCCGGCTCCTACAATGAGCAGTTCTTC.

This clonotype has ten or more counts. The chain combines TRBV12-3 or TRBV12-4 with TRBJ1-2; D is undetermined. V was pared by 6 bases and J by 4 bases, with 15 bases between. CDR3 length equals 14 residues. CDR3 sequence reads: CASSLSGNGYGYTF. CDR3 DNA: TGTGCCAGCAGCCTATCGGGAAACGGCTATGGCTACACCTTC.

V usage is TRBV28 and J usage is TRBJ1-2; unclear D gene. Per the germline V gene, CDR1 is MDHEN and CDR2 is SYDVKM. With 2 bases removed from V and 9 bases from J, the gap between germline ends came to 10 bases. CDR3 size: 12 residues. CDR3 DNA: TGTGCCAGCAGTTTAAACAGATATAGCTACACCTTC. Translation: CASSLNRYSYTF.